The source of this T cell receptor beta chain is a study of blood T cell repertoires in COVID-19. Study summary: Acute and convalescent COVID-19 specimens originated in the United States, Italy and Spain. Sources were T cells, B-cell-depleted T cells, or PBMCs; the material itself was cDNA or gDNA.

The sample holds a few counts of this clone. Trimming stripped 4 bases from V and 9 bases from J, with 10 bases between. The CDR3 has 12 residues. CDR1 is MNHEY and CDR2 is SVGEGT in the germline V gene. Original data processing: It was from reference gene primer amplification that nucleated cell counts were estimated. Assay used: immunoSEQ multiplex PCR; TCRdb lists only in-frame clones, some missing. That table supplies the V and J calls and clone size; D and trimming were determined from the DNA. The table has 200,000 or so clones, 85% to 90% seen once; the top ten hold 5.5% to 7%. Source material: peripheral blood. The chain links TRBV6-2 or TRBV6-3 to TRBJ2-1; D is unclear. The sequence derives from an older man with acute or convalescent COVID-19. The CDR3 protein is CASSSLYGEQFF. CDR3 nucleotide sequence: TGTGCCAGCAGTTCGCTCTACGGTGAGCAGTTCTTC.